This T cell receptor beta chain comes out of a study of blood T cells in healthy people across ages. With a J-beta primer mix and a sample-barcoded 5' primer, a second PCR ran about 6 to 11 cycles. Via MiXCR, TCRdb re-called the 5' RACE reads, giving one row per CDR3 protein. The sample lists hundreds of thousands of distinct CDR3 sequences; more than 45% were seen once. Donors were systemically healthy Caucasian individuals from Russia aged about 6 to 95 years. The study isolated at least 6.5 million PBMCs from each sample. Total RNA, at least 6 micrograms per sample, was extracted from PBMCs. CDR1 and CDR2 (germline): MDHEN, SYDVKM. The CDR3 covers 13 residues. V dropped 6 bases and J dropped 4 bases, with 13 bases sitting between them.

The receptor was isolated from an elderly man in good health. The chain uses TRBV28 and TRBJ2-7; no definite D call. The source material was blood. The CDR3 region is CASSETVDYEQYF. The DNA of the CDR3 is TGTGCCAGCAGCGAAACAGTAGATTACGAGCAGTACTTC.